This T cell receptor (beta chain) was sequenced in a study of identifying expanded T cells in peripheral blood. General study results and limits: Technical replicates showed roughly 1.2 changed clones; about two weeks around 15; four weeks 19. Clone count variance between two-week samples rose with total template count.

Some clones are missing from TCRdb's copy, which holds only in-frame ones; the method was immunoSEQ multiplex PCR. The repertoire consists of under 70,000 clones, with about 87% occurring once and the leading ten covering just over 4.5%. Healthy donors had no documented immune events, such as infections, while sampled. This clone came up once. The antigen remains unidentified. V was cut by 0 bases and J by 4 bases, with 9 bases left in between. Germline V lookup: CDR1 GTSNPN, CDR2 SVGIG (reference sequence). This CDR3 spans 14 amino acids. Material for sequencing was blood. This chain joins TRBV30 and TRBJ1-4; tentatively, D is TRBD1 (5 bases). This TCR came from a person aged 18 to 75 in good health. The CDR3 nucleotides read TGTGCCTGGAGTGTTACAGGCTTTAATGAAAAACTGTTTTTT. Protein sequence: CAWSVTGFNEKLFF.